The 12 T cell receptor beta chains presented below share a single source sample, sequenced in a study of cytomegalovirus exposure and HLA in healthy donors. Amplification used 60 Vbeta primers and 13 Jbeta primers. Using immunoSEQ multiplex PCR, the repertoire was profiled, and TCRdb retains in-frame clones only, with some absent. Among roughly 250,000 clones listed, roughly 81% were seen once. The sequencing sample was made of PBMCs. These receptors were obtained from a woman in her thirties or forties in good health and CMV-seropositive.

The chain joins TRBV5-8 to TRBJ2-1; 7 nucleotides match TRBD1. The CDR3 extends over 15 amino acids. With 3 bases clipped from V and 2 bases from J, the junction kept 5 bases outside the gene matches. CDR1 is SGHTS and CDR2 is YDEGEE in the germline V gene. In DNA, the CDR3 is TGTGCCAGCAGCTCGACAGGGAACCCCTACAATGAGCAGTTCTTC. Its translation is CASSSTGNPYNEQFF.

This clone was counted once. This rearrangement joins TRBV28 to TRBJ1-2; no clear D gene. V was trimmed by 3 bases and J by 5 bases, leaving 7 bases between them. This CDR3 spans 12 amino acids. Germline CDR1 is MDHEN and CDR2 is SYDVKM. The CDR3 protein is CASSLAAYGYTF. For the CDR3, the DNA is TGTGCCAGCAGTTTGGCGGCGTATGGCTACACCTTC.

CDR3 nucleotide sequence: TGTGCCAGCAGCGTCGGGACAGGGGTCGGGAATAGCGGGAAAAGCTCCTACAATGAGCAGTTCTTC. This encodes CASSVGTGVGNSGKSSYNEQFF. The gene calls are TRBV9 and TRBJ2-1; 10 bases match TRBD1. The CDR3 sequence is 22 residues long. V was clipped by 2 bases and J by 0 bases; unmatched bases: 20. Germline V gene lookup returns CDR1 SGDLS and CDR2 YYNGEE.

The chain links TRBV30 to TRBJ2-2, with D unclear. The CDR3 extends over 14 amino acids. Looked up from germline, CDR1 is GTSNPN and CDR2 is SVGIG (reference sequence). Deletions cut 2 bases from V and 3 bases from J, with 10 bases between. The CDR3 nucleotides read TGTGCCTGGAGTCTGGGCTCGGACACCGGGGAGCTGTTTTTT. Its protein product is CAWSLGSDTGELFF.

V and J are TRBV30 and TRBJ1-5; D remains unclear. CDR1 is GTSNPN and CDR2 is SVGIG in the germline V gene (reference sequence). Trimming took off 5 bases at V and 3 bases at J, with 11 bases between the two ends. This CDR3 is 13 amino acids long. The CDR3, as DNA: TGTGCCTGGTCCTGGGGAGACAATCAGCCCCAGCATTTT. This sequence encodes CAWSWGDNQPQHF.

V gene TRBV7-6 combines with J gene TRBJ2-3; D might be TRBD1 (5 bases). Germline-derived CDR1 and CDR2 are SGHVS and FNYEAQ. V was cut by 1 base and J by 1 base, with 9 bases left in between. The CDR3 sequence is 15 residues long. The CDR3 sequence is CASSLGQGGTDTQYF. CDR3 nucleotide sequence: TGTGCCAGCAGCTTAGGGCAGGGCGGCACAGATACGCAGTATTTT.

This chain connects TRBV9 to TRBJ1-3; D uncertain. Germline V lookup: CDR1 SGDLS, CDR2 YYNGEE. V lost 0 bases and J lost 0, with 13 bases in between. The CDR3 spans 17 residues. CDR3 coding DNA: TGTGCCAGCAGCGTAGGTGGAGATCGGGGCTCTGGAAACACCATATATTTT. As protein: CASSVGGDRGSGNTIYF.

The rearrangement uses TRBV7-9 and TRBJ2-7; D unclear. CDR1 and CDR2 from the germline V gene are SEHNR and FQNEAQ (reference sequence). The CDR3 runs 14 residues. Trimming cost V 3 bases and J 2 bases, with 11 bases left between them. CDR3 loop: CASSFPGQTYEQYF. The CDR3 DNA reads as TGTGCCAGCAGCTTCCCAGGTCAAACCTACGAGCAGTACTTC.

CDR3 sequence (DNA): TGTGCCTACATTGGGGGCCGTGAAGCTTTCTTT. Translating gives CAYIGGREAFF. This sequence joins TRBV30 and TRBJ1-1; D might be TRBD1 (6 bases). This CDR3 has 11 amino acids. Trimming removed 7 bases from V and 7 bases from J, with 13 bases in between. The germline gives CDR1 GTSNPN, CDR2 SVGIG (reference sequence). The full variable domain, rest sourced from reference TRBV30 and TRBJ1-1, is SQTIHQWPATLVQPVGSPLSLECTVEGTSNPNLYWYRQAAGRGLQLLFYSVGIGQISSEVPQNLSASRPQDRQFILSSKKLLLSDSGFYLCAYIGGREAFFGQGTRLTVV.

The chain is built from TRBV13 and TRBJ2-1; D perhaps matches TRBD2 (7 bases). Deletions cut 0 bases from V and 0 bases from J, with 27 bases between. This CDR3 has 22 residues. CDR1 and CDR2 (germline): PRHDT, FYEKMQ (reference sequence). CDR3 DNA sequence: TGTGCCAGCAGCTTAGGTCGAGCTGGGAGGGGGTGGGGAGGCGGCTCCTACAATGAGCAGTTCTTC. Its translation: CASSLGRAGRGWGGGSYNEQFF.

The chain carries TRBV9 and TRBJ2-7; a possible D gene is TRBD2 (6 bases). The ends were cut back, 4 bases at V and 6 bases at J, with 20 bases in the middle. The CDR3 is 15 residues long. Germline values: CDR1 SGDLS, CDR2 YYNGEE. In nucleotides, the CDR3 is TGTGCCAGCAGCTTCTCATTGACAGACGGGGGCGAGCAGTACTTC. Translating it yields CASSFSLTDGGEQYF.

The J gene is TRBJ2-7, the V gene TRBV28; 8 positions agree with TRBD1. Looked up from germline, CDR1 is MDHEN and CDR2 is SYDVKM. V lost 7 bases and J lost 0; bases outside the gene matches: 8. This CDR3 comprises 15 residues. The CDR3 bases are TGTGCCAGCACCGCGGACAGGGCCATCTCCTACGAGCAGTACTTC. Protein: CASTADRAISYEQYF.